Presented here are 32 T cell receptor beta chains from one specimen sequenced in a study of OX40 agonist ivuxolimab in advanced cancers. Measured with immunoSEQ multiplex PCR; TCRdb has only the in-frame clones, and not every one. The sample has 60,000 or so clones; 75% to 90% are singletons. The sample was CD4+ or CD8+ T cells sorted from blood, taken in a trial of the OX40 agonist ivuxolimab. Every receptor here comes from an adult with an advanced solid tumor such as melanoma, head and neck, liver or kidney cancer.

The chain links TRBV6-5 to TRBJ2-6; D ambiguous. CDR3 length: 16 amino acids. Deletions cut 0 bases from V and 3 bases from J, with 9 bases between. Germline lookup yields CDR1 MNHEY and CDR2 SVGAGI. The CDR3 region is CASSYSFEVGANVLTF. In DNA, the CDR3 is TGTGCCAGCAGTTACTCGTTCGAGGTTGGGGCCAACGTCCTGACTTTC.

The chain is built from TRBV28 and TRBJ2-7; 7 bases are shared with TRBD1. Trimming took 5 bases from V and 0 from J; bases not matched to a gene: 4. The CDR3 contains 14 residues. The germline CDR1 and CDR2 sequences are MDHEN and SYDVKM. The CDR3 DNA follows: TGTGCCAGCAGTCTGCGACAGGGCTCCTACGAGCAGTACTTC. Protein product: CASSLRQGSYEQYF. Combining the CDR3 with reference TRBV28 and TRBJ2-7 gives the whole variable domain DVKVTQSSRYLVKRTGEKVFLECVQDMDHENMFWYRQDPGLGLRLIYFSYDVKMKEKGDIPEGYSVSREKKERFSLILESASTNQTSMYLCASSLRQGSYEQYFGPGTRLTVT.

The CDR3 here is CASGLGFEETQYF. The CDR3 nucleotides read TGTGCTAGTGGTTTGGGGTTTGAGGAGACCCAGTACTTC. The rearrangement uses TRBV12-5 and TRBJ2-5; the D is unclear. The V end lost 1 base, the J end lost 5 bases, and 8 bases lay between the germline ends. The CDR3 contains 13 residues. In germline, CDR1 is LGHNT, CDR2 FRNRAP.

In DNA form, the CDR3 reads TGTGCCAGCAGCTTAGATGTCAGGGGAATCCAAGAGACCCAGTACTTC. It codes for CASSLDVRGIQETQYF. The chain recombines TRBV7-3 with TRBJ2-5; tentative D call: TRBD1 (6 bases). V lost 2 bases to trimming and J lost 1 base, with 14 bases between them. This CDR3 is 16 amino acids long. Germline V gene data show CDR1 as SGHTA and CDR2 as FQGTGA.

This chain connects TRBV4-2 to TRBJ2-7; 14 bases match TRBD2. Germline assignment: CDR1 LGHNA and CDR2 YNFKEQ. Losses at the gene ends were 5 bases for V and 2 bases for J; bases not matched to a gene: 2. The CDR3 spans 15 residues. The CDR3 reads CASSLGLAGAYEQYF. The CDR3 nucleotides are TGTGCCAGCAGCTTGGGACTAGCGGGAGCCTACGAGCAGTACTTC.

V is TRBV18 and J is TRBJ2-5, with D possibly matching TRBD1 (6 bases). The CDR3 extends over 14 amino acids. V lost 3 bases, J lost 5 bases, and 13 bases lay in between. Per germline, CDR1 KGHSH and CDR2 LQKENI. CDR3 bases: TGTGCCAGCTCACCCGGGGACAACCGGGAGACCCAGTACTTC. The encoded protein is CASSPGDNRETQYF.

This chain joins TRBV10-2 and TRBJ2-2, with 7 positions matching TRBD1. The CDR3 contains 14 residues. The germline V gene has CDR1 WSHSY and CDR2 SAAADI. The J segment lost 2 bases and the V segment lost 8 bases, leaving 5 bases of the junction unmatched. CDR3 amino acids: CASRWDSNTGELFF. CDR3 in DNA: TGCGCCAGCCGCTGGGACAGCAACACCGGGGAGCTGTTTTTT.

This clone was observed once. The chain carries TRBV21-1 and TRBJ2-3; no check of the table's D call, TRBD1, against the DNA was made. TRBV21-1 is flagged as a pseudogene. The CDR3 sequence is 17 residues long. The CDR3 spells CASSKWARDRGTDTQYF. The CDR3, as DNA: TGTGCCAGCAGCAAATGGGCGAGGGACAGGGGAACAGATACGCAGTATTTT.

This clone occurred once. This chain links TRBV5-1 with TRBJ2-1; 8 bases are a match to TRBD2. The junction had 12 bases not matched to a gene; V was cut back by 6 bases and J by 7 bases. CDR3 length equals 15 residues. CDR1 and CDR2 (germline): SGHRS, YFSETQ. Written as DNA, the CDR3 is TGCGCCAGCAACCCCCGGAGTAGCGGGGTAAATGAGCAGTTCTTC. As protein: CASNPRSSGVNEQFF.

This clone was picked up one time. The V and J genes are TRBV18 and TRBJ2-2; D is unclear. Germline lookup yields CDR1 KGHSH and CDR2 LQKENI. V shed 8 bases and J shed 6 bases, with 16 bases lying between them. CDR3 size: 14 residues. DNA for the CDR3: TGTGCCAGCCGACCCTCGACAATCTCCGGGGAGCTGTTTTTT. This translates into CASRPSTISGELFF.

The CDR3 DNA follows: TGTGCCAGCAGCTTACGGAGGCACAGCTCTGGGGCCAACGTCCTGACTTTC. It codes for CASSLRRHSSGANVLTF. The V call is TRBV7-2, the J call TRBJ2-6; a possible D gene is TRBD2 (5 bases). The CDR3 covers 17 residues. Germline CDR1 is SGHTA and CDR2 is FQGNSA. Trimming removed 2 bases at V and 0 bases at J, with 11 bases between.

The gene calls are TRBV7-9 and TRBJ1-1; D call uncertain. The V end was cut by 1 base, the J end by 1 base, with 7 bases between. The CDR3 loop spans 14 amino acids. CDR1 and CDR2 (germline): SEHNR, FQNEAQ (reference sequence). The CDR3 reads CASSLVGWNTEAFF. The CDR3 DNA reads as TGTGCCAGCAGCTTAGTAGGTTGGAACACTGAAGCTTTCTTT.

V gene TRBV13 combines with J gene TRBJ2-2; TRBD2 aligns across 11 bases. Germline trimming cut 5 bases from V and 6 bases from J; bases unmatched to any gene: 17. Germline assignment: CDR1 PRHDT and CDR2 FYEKMQ (reference sequence). The CDR3 runs 19 residues. This chain's CDR3 is CASSLLTSGKGSSAGELFF. The DNA for the CDR3 is TGTGCCAGCAGCCTACTGACTAGCGGGAAAGGCAGTAGTGCCGGGGAGCTGTTTTTT.

This clone was seen once. The V and J genes are TRBV6-6 and TRBJ1-5, with D hard to call. CDR1 and CDR2 from the germline V gene are MNHNY and SVGAGI (reference sequence). V gave up 4 bases and J gave up 4 bases, with 5 bases separating them. The CDR3 has 12 residues. The CDR3 DNA reads TGTGCCAGCAGTTCCCCGAATCAGCCCCAGCATTTT. This codes for CASSSPNQPQHF.

This chain joins TRBV28 and TRBJ1-2; maybe TRBD1 (6 bases). CDR3 length: 14 amino acids. Germline lookup yields CDR1 MDHEN and CDR2 SYDVKM. V lost 6 bases and J 3 bases, leaving 14 bases between the germline ends. CDR3 nucleotides: TGTGCCAGCAGAGAGACAGGCCCTTACTATGGCTACACCTTC. It codes for CASRETGPYYGYTF.

The chain joins TRBV6-6 to TRBJ1-5, with unresolved D. This CDR3 comprises 15 residues. V shed 2 bases and J shed 0 bases, with 8 bases lying between them. CDR1 is MNHNY, CDR2 SVGAGI, per germline (reference sequence). DNA for the CDR3: TGTGCCAGCAGTTACCTGACTGTTAGCAATCAGCCCCAGCATTTT. This codes for CASSYLTVSNQPQHF.

The chain has TRBV11-3 and TRBJ2-7; weak D call: TRBD2 (6 bases). CDR3 length equals 17 residues. Trimming stripped 2 bases from V and 7 bases from J, with 24 bases between. Germline values: CDR1 SGHNT, CDR2 YENEEA. This CDR3 reads CASSLKKRASEVGEQYF. CDR3 coding DNA: TGTGCCAGCAGCTTAAAGAAGAGGGCTAGCGAGGTAGGTGAGCAGTACTTC.

The rearrangement links TRBV5-1 to TRBJ1-5, with 7 bases identical to TRBD1. In germline, CDR1 is SGHRS, CDR2 YFSETQ. V lost 4 bases and J lost 7; bases outside the gene matches: 5. This CDR3 has 13 amino acids. The CDR3 loop is CASSQTGNQPQHF. In DNA, the CDR3 is TGCGCCAGCAGCCAGACAGGGAACCAGCCCCAGCATTTT.

The V and J genes are TRBV2 and TRBJ1-5; perhaps TRBD1 as D (5 bases). The V and J ends lost 11 bases and 9 bases respectively, with 23 bases between them. In germline, CDR1 is SNHLY, CDR2 FYNNEI. The CDR3 is made up of 14 amino acids. The CDR3 region is CAVQPGRGQGPQHF. CDR3 DNA sequence: TGTGCCGTGCAACCGGGACGCGGGCAGGGGCCCCAGCATTTT.

This sequence joins TRBV7-8 and TRBJ1-2, with 9 bases matching TRBD1. This CDR3 contains 13 residues. V trimming: 5 bases; J trimming: 6 bases; junction bases outside the gene matches: 4. Germline V gene lookup returns CDR1 SGHVS and CDR2 FQNEAQ. The CDR3 nucleotides are TGTGCCAGCAGCCTCGGGACAGGGAATGGCTACACCTTC. Its protein is CASSLGTGNGYTF.

The CDR3 is CASSFRQVGNTEAFF. The CDR3 DNA reads as TGTGCCAGCAGCTTTCGTCAGGTGGGGAACACTGAAGCTTTCTTT. The rearrangement joins TRBV7-9 to TRBJ1-1, with D hard to call. Germline V gene lookup returns CDR1 SEHNR and CDR2 FQNEAQ (reference sequence). The CDR3 totals 15 residues. The germline V and J ends were trimmed by 3 bases and 1 base, with 12 bases remaining between them. The whole variable domain, remainder taken from reference TRBV7-9 and TRBJ1-1, is DTGVSQNPRHKITKRGQNVTFRCDPISEHNRLYWYRQTLGQGPEFLTYFQNEAQLEKSRLLSDRFSAERPKGSFSTLEIQRTEQGDSAMYLCASSFRQVGNTEAFFGQGTRLTVV.

The gene calls are TRBV27 and TRBJ2-7; no reliable D call. Deletions cut 5 bases from V and 3 bases from J, with 20 bases between. Germline V gives CDR1 MNHEY, CDR2 SMNVEV (reference sequence). This CDR3 has 16 residues. CDR3 sequence (DNA): TGTGCCAGCAGTATGGGGTTGAGCGTAAGCCTCTACGAGCAGTACTTC. This translates into CASSMGLSVSLYEQYF.

The rearrangement uses TRBV19 and TRBJ2-2; D call uncertain. Germline values: CDR1 LNHDA, CDR2 SQIVND (reference sequence). This CDR3 has 15 residues. V was shortened by 3 bases and J by 5 bases, with 13 bases between the two germline ends. The CDR3 DNA follows: TGTGCCAGTAGTATGTGGAAGACTGAGACCGGGGAGCTGTTTTTT. This sequence encodes CASSMWKTETGELFF.

The chain joins TRBV11-1 to TRBJ1-1; D ambiguous. The CDR3 is made up of 13 amino acids. With 2 bases removed from V and 3 bases from J, the gap between germline ends came to 7 bases. CDR1 and CDR2 from the germline V gene are SGHAT and FQDESV (reference sequence). CDR3 region: CASSLSRDTEAFF. The CDR3 nucleotides are TGTGCCAGCAGCTTATCCCGGGACACTGAAGCTTTCTTT.

The chain employs TRBV7-3 and TRBJ2-1, with D possibly TRBD2 on 5 matching bases. Germline V gene data show CDR1 as SGHTA and CDR2 as FQGTGA. The V and J ends lost 5 bases and 9 bases respectively, with 11 bases between them. The length of the CDR3 is 12 residues. In DNA, the CDR3 is TGTGCCAGCAGCCTAGCCGGCGGTGAGCAGTTCTTC. As protein: CASSLAGGEQFF.

The V call is TRBV28, the J call TRBJ1-5; 7 bases are shared with TRBD1. CDR1 is MDHEN and CDR2 is SYDVKM in the germline V gene. The CDR3 has 15 residues. The junction had 10 bases not matched to a gene; V was cut back by 6 bases and J by 5 bases. CDR3 DNA sequence: TGTGCCAGCAGCTCATTACAGGGGAACCATCAGCCCCAGCATTTT. Translating gives CASSSLQGNHQPQHF.

The chain recombines TRBV19 with TRBJ2-3; 10 nucleotides match TRBD2. CDR1 is LNHDA, CDR2 SQIVND, per germline (reference sequence). Trimming took 4 bases from V and 2 from J; bases not matched to a gene: 3. The CDR3 contains 15 residues. In DNA form, the CDR3 reads TGTGCCAGTAGTACGGGACTAGCGAACACAGATACGCAGTATTTT. It codes for CASSTGLANTDTQYF.

This chain uses TRBV2 with TRBJ2-3; 7 nucleotides agree with TRBD2. The CDR3 totals 15 residues. The V and J ends lost 7 bases and 4 bases, in that order; junction bases with no gene match: 11. Per germline, CDR1 SNHLY and CDR2 FYNNEI. CDR3 amino acids: CASIQMSGIPDTQYF. The CDR3 bases are TGTGCCAGCATCCAGATGAGCGGGATACCAGATACGCAGTATTTT. Based on the CDR3 plus reference TRBV2 and TRBJ2-3, the full variable domain is EPEVTQTPSHQVTQMGQEVILRCVPISNHLYFYWYRQILGQKVEFLVSFYNNEISEKSEIFDDQFSVERPDGSNFTLKIRSTKLEDSAMYFCASIQMSGIPDTQYFGPGTRLTVL.

This chain joins TRBV7-8 and TRBJ2-1; D might be TRBD1 or TRBD2, each matching 5 bases. The CDR3 runs 17 residues. Germline assignment: CDR1 SGHVS and CDR2 FQNEAQ. V gave up 1 base and J gave up 5 bases, with 18 bases separating them. The CDR3, as DNA: TGTGCCAGCAGCTTAGGGGGGTTCGGGGCGAAGCACAATGAGCAGTTCTTC. Its protein is CASSLGGFGAKHNEQFF.

The rearrangement links TRBV14 to TRBJ2-1, with 9 bases that match TRBD2. Germline CDR1 reads SGHDN; CDR2 reads FVKESK. V was clipped by 5 bases and J by 16 bases; unmatched bases: 12. This CDR3 comprises 13 residues. The CDR3 loop is CASSSQLAGEGFF. The CDR3, as DNA: TGTGCCAGCAGCTCCCAACTAGCGGGCGAGGGATTCTTC. Drawing the rest from reference TRBV14 and TRBJ2-1, the complete variable domain is EAGVTQFPSHSVIEKGQTVTLRCDPISGHDNLYWYRRVMGKEIKFLLHFVKESKQDESGMPNNRFLAERTGGTYSTLKVQPAELEDSGVYFCASSSQLAGEGFFGPGTRLTVL.

The chain links TRBV29-1 to TRBJ1-1, with TRBD1 as a possible D gene (6 bases). This CDR3 has 14 amino acids. V lost 0 bases and J lost 7, with 15 bases in between. In germline, CDR1 is SQVTM, CDR2 ANQGSEA. CDR3 loop: CSVEDRWGPREAFF. The CDR3 nucleotides are TGCAGCGTTGAAGATCGATGGGGGCCTCGTGAAGCTTTCTTT.

This chain's CDR3 is CASSTTGVRAQHF. CDR3 bases: TGTGCCAGCAGTACCACAGGAGTCAGGGCCCAGCATTTT. This chain links TRBV28 with TRBJ1-5; the D gene is possibly TRBD1 (5 bases). The CDR3 covers 13 residues. Germline V lookup: CDR1 MDHEN, CDR2 SYDVKM. Between the trimmed V and J ends, which lost 5 bases and 11 bases, there was a span of 16 bases. The full variable domain, completed using reference TRBV28 and TRBJ1-5, is DVKVTQSSRYLVKRTGEKVFLECVQDMDHENMFWYRQDPGLGLRLIYFSYDVKMKEKGDIPEGYSVSREKKERFSLILESASTNQTSMYLCASSTTGVRAQHFGDGTRLSIL.